This T cell receptor (beta chain) was identified in a study of cytomegalovirus exposure and HLA in healthy donors. Study-wide results and limits: At a 0.05 false discovery rate, a later analysis found 18,000 or so TCR beta sequences to be associated with HLA alleles. It has been reported that TCR beta sequences accurately predicted the HLA-A and HLA-B alleles of most subjects.

Germline V lookup: CDR1 SQVTM, CDR2 ANQGSEA. V dropped 7 bases and J dropped 0 bases, with 4 bases sitting between them. The CDR3 consists of 11 residues. Turning to this clone: What it binds is not known.

The PCR employed 60 Vbeta primers together with 13 Jbeta primers. Under the authors' procedure: In a later analysis, of 80 million to 90 million unique beta chains, about 12 million appeared in at least two donors. The table came from immunoSEQ multiplex PCR; TCRdb's copy has only in-frame clones and leaves some out. That table is the source of V, J and clone size, and D and trimming were worked out from the DNA. The sample has approximately 290,000 clones, about 80% seen once. The source of this sequence is a girl under 10 years old in good health and CMV-seronegative. The genes are TRBV29-1 and TRBJ2-4; no firm D call. The sample taken for sequencing was PBMCs. For the CDR3, the DNA is TGCAGCGGCGGAGCCAAAAACATTCAGTACTTC. Protein sequence: CSGGAKNIQYF.